The 10 T cell receptor beta chains in this list originate from one sample, sequenced in a study of blood T cells in healthy people across ages. Sample-barcoded 5' priming and a J-beta primer mix drove a second PCR of 7 to 11 cycles. TCRdb called the 5' RACE reads again in MiXCR, with one record for every CDR3 protein. The table has about 640,000 distinct CDR3 sequences, 45% to 65% seen once. Sequenced: blood. The origin of the receptors is a man in his 60s in good health.

The V and J genes are TRBV12-3 or TRBV12-4 and TRBJ2-3; D tentatively fits TRBD1 or TRBD2 (6 bases each). This CDR3 has 15 amino acids. Trimming removed 6 bases at V and 3 bases at J, with 16 bases between. The CDR3 sequence: CASSPARGRTDTQYF. In nucleotides, the CDR3 is TGTGCCAGCAGCCCAGCGAGGGGGAGGACAGATACGCAGTATTTT.

This clonotype occurred a few times. The chain joins TRBV6-1 to TRBJ2-5, with 7 positions matching TRBD1. V lost 10 bases and J lost 5; bases outside the gene matches: 13. This CDR3 has 14 residues. Looked up from germline, CDR1 is MNHNS and CDR2 is SASEGT. The CDR3 reads CATSYRGDGETQYF. In DNA form, the CDR3 reads TGTGCCACCTCTTACAGGGGAGATGGGGAGACCCAGTACTTC.

The CDR3 DNA reads as TGTGCCAAGACAGGTCGCTCTGGGGCCAACGTCCTGACTTTC. As protein: CAKTGRSGANVLTF. The chain links TRBV2 to TRBJ2-6; TRBD1 might be the D (6 bases). Germline assignment: CDR1 SNHLY and CDR2 FYNNEI. The CDR3 is 14 residues long. The V gene lost 10 bases and the J gene lost 0 bases, with 10 bases spanning the gap.

The CDR3 nucleotides read TGTGCCAGCTCACCGGGCGACAGAACCGACAGCACAGATACGCAGTATTTT. Its translation is CASSPGDRTDSTDTQYF. This sequence joins TRBV18 and TRBJ2-3, with D perhaps TRBD1 (5 bases). Trimming removed 3 bases from V and 0 bases from J, with 16 bases in between. The CDR3 spans 17 residues. CDR1 and CDR2 from the germline V gene are KGHSH and LQKENI.

The chain uses TRBV3-1 and TRBJ1-2; D is uncertain. V was clipped by 0 bases and J by 0 bases, with 11 bases between them. CDR3 size: 16 residues. In germline, CDR1 is LGHDT, CDR2 YNNKEL (reference sequence). Written as DNA, the CDR3 is TGTGCCAGCAGCCAAGACGGCCAGATCCCTAACTATGGCTACACCTTC. Its translation: CASSQDGQIPNYGYTF.

This clonotype came up a few times. This chain connects TRBV11-2 to TRBJ2-5; perhaps TRBD1 as D (5 bases). V was cut by 2 bases and J by 5 bases, with 12 bases left in between. The V gene's germline CDR1 is SGHAT and CDR2 FQNNGV. CDR3 length: 14 residues. This chain's CDR3 is CASSLYAAGETQYF. In DNA, the CDR3 is TGTGCCAGCAGCTTATACGCAGCAGGGGAGACCCAGTACTTC.

This clonotype was counted a few times. The chain uses TRBV4-1 and TRBJ2-5, with D maybe TRBD1 (5 bases). The CDR3 runs 15 residues. Between the trimmed V and J ends, which lost 2 bases and 2 bases, there was a span of 12 bases. Per germline, CDR1 MGHRA and CDR2 YSYEKL. CDR3 coding DNA: TGCGCCAGCAGCCAAAGGGTTTCAGGGCAAGAGACCCAGTACTTC. Amino acids: CASSQRVSGQETQYF.

The chain combines TRBV10-2 with TRBJ2-1; D not certain. Per germline, CDR1 WSHSY and CDR2 SAAADI. The CDR3 contains 12 residues. V lost 2 bases to trimming and J lost 5 bases, with 4 bases between them. The CDR3 DNA reads TGCGCCAGCAGTGAGCCCAACAATGAGCAGTTCTTC. Encoded protein: CASSEPNNEQFF.

The CDR3 region is CASSQIPDGGEKLFF. CDR3 in DNA: TGCGCCAGCAGCCAAATCCCGGACGGTGGCGAAAAACTGTTTTTT. V is TRBV4-1 and J is TRBJ1-4; D is unresolved. The germline CDR1 and CDR2 sequences are MGHRA and YSYEKL. The CDR3 covers 15 residues. Trimming cost V 2 bases and J 8 bases, with 15 bases left between them.

The CDR3 coding sequence is TGTGCCAGCAGCCAACTGCCCCTCGGGGGAGGAGAGACCCAGTACTTC. It encodes CASSQLPLGGGETQYF. The gene calls are TRBV4-2 and TRBJ2-7; D might be TRBD2 (6 bases). The DNA end is more similar to TRBJ2-5, so the J call may be wrong. Per germline, CDR1 LGHNA and CDR2 YNFKEQ. The CDR3 loop spans 16 amino acids.